This T cell receptor (beta chain) was documented in a study of blood T cell repertoires in COVID-19. Study as a whole: Material from acute and convalescent COVID-19 was sourced from the United States, Italy and Spain. PBMCs, B-cell-depleted T cells, or T cells provided the cDNA or gDNA that made up the material.

Worth noting for this clone: In the same sample, other DNA sequences code for this CDR3.

Authors' analysis steps: Estimates of nucleated cell counts were drawn from the amplification of reference gene primers. TCRdb's table, derived via immunoSEQ multiplex PCR, lists solely in-frame clones and lacks some. The D gene and trimming were derived from the DNA, and the V and J assignments and clone size from that table. The sample lists approximately 150,000 clones, about 84% seen once, with around 5% in the top ten. CDR3 length equals 14 residues. V dropped 1 base and J dropped 4; count of bases not matched to a gene: 3. The germline V gene encodes CDR1 KGHSH and CDR2 LQKENI. The J gene is TRBJ1-1, the V gene TRBV18; 7 nucleotides match TRBD1. The TCR sequence derives from a woman between 45 and 65 years old with acute or convalescent COVID-19. The sequencing input was peripheral blood. CDR3 amino acids: CASSPQDRVTEAFF. Here the CDR3 DNA reads TGTGCCAGCTCACCACAAGACAGGGTCACTGAAGCTTTCTTT.